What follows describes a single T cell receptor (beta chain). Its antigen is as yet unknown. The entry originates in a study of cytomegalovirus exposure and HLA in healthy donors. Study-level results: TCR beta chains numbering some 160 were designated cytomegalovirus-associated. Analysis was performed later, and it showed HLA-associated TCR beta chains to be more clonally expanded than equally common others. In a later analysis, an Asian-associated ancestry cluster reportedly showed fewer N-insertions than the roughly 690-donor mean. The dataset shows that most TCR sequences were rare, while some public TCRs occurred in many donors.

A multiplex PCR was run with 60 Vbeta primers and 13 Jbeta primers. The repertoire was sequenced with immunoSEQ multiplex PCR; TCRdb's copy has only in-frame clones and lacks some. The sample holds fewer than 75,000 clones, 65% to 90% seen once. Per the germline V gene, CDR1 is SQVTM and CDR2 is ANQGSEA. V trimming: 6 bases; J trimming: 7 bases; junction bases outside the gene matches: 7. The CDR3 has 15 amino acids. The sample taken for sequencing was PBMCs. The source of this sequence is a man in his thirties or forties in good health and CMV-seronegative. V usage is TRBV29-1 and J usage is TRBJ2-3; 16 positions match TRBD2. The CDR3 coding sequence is TGCAGCGTCGGGGGACTAGCGGGAGGGCGGAATACGCAGTATTTT. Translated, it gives CSVGGLAGGRNTQYF.